The T cell receptor (beta chain) described here comes from a study of shared clonotypes between healthy human individuals. Study background: Each donor contributed plates that comprised three CD4 naive, three CD4 memory, two CD8 naive and one CD8 memory.

This clone was detected once. The sample holds other DNA sequences that translate to the same CDR3. Sequencing used immunoSEQ multiplex PCR; TCRdb keeps in-frame clones, though not all of them. The sample lists some 2,000,000 clones; nearly 97% were seen once. The CDR3 has 12 residues. V lost 8 bases and J 1 base, leaving 6 bases between the germline ends. Per germline, CDR1 MNHEY and CDR2 SVGAGI. This sequence originates from a man between 18 and 29 years old in good health. Material for sequencing was naive CD4+ T cells sorted from blood. Subset specified: CD45RA+ positively selected. This chain joins TRBV6-5 and TRBJ1-5, with D unclear. The CDR3 protein is CASGRSNQPQHF. CDR3 nucleotide sequence: TGTGCCAGCGGACGGAGCAATCAGCCCCAGCATTTT.